This entry lists 7 T cell receptor beta chains sequenced from one sample in a study of blood T cell repertoires in COVID-19. Assay used: immunoSEQ multiplex PCR; TCRdb lists only in-frame clones, some missing. The sample has almost 300,000 clones, roughly 86% seen once. Sample: peripheral blood. The receptors derive from a man aged 65 to 85 with acute or convalescent COVID-19.

The chain recombines TRBV25-1 with TRBJ1-1, with D perhaps TRBD1 (5 bases). Between the trimmed V and J ends, which lost 8 bases and 4 bases, there was a span of 14 bases. The CDR3 length is 13 residues. CDR1 MGHDK and CDR2 SYGVNS come from the germline V gene. CDR3 nucleotides: TGTGCCAGCCGGATGGGGGGAGGCACTGAAGCTTTCTTT. Amino acid sequence: CASRMGGGTEAFF.

The chain has TRBV7-3 and TRBJ1-6; 7 nucleotides line up with TRBD1. This CDR3 spans 15 amino acids. V lost 1 base to trimming and J lost 10 bases; unmatched junction nucleotides: 7. Germline CDR1 is SGHTA and CDR2 is FQGTGA. The CDR3 region is CASSLRVGGVSPLHF. The CDR3 coding sequence is TGTGCCAGCAGCTTAAGGGTAGGGGGCGTCTCACCCCTCCACTTT.

This clone was counted once. This chain uses TRBV27 with TRBJ2-2; TRBD2 might be the D (6 bases). Germline V CDR1 and CDR2: MNHEY, SMNVEV (reference sequence). The CDR3 contains 14 residues. V lost 7 bases to trimming and J lost 0 bases, with 9 bases between them. The CDR3 sequence: CASKPSANTGELFF. As DNA, the CDR3 is TGTGCCAGCAAACCTAGCGCGAACACCGGGGAGCTGTTTTTT.

The rearrangement links TRBV27 to TRBJ2-1, with 12 bases lining up with TRBD2. V was pared by 5 bases and J by 1 base, with 15 bases of the junction left unmatched. CDR1 and CDR2 (germline): MNHEY, SMNVEV (reference sequence). This CDR3 comprises 20 residues. The DNA for the CDR3 is TGTGCCAGCAGTAATTACAGGGGGCAGGGACTAGCGGGTTCCTACAATGAGCAGTTCTTC. Its protein is CASSNYRGQGLAGSYNEQFF.

This clone was counted a single time. CDR3 residues: CASRSPHGGIHEQYF. CDR3 coding DNA: TGCGCCAGCAGATCCCCCCACGGGGGAATTCACGAGCAGTACTTC. The chain recombines TRBV5-1 with TRBJ2-7; maybe TRBD2 (6 bases). Germline assignment: CDR1 SGHRS and CDR2 YFSETQ. The CDR3 consists of 15 residues. V lost 5 bases and J lost 5, with 20 bases in between.

The chain has TRBV5-1 and TRBJ1-1; D gene ambiguous. CDR1 and CDR2 (germline): SGHRS, YFSETQ. Trimming removed 1 base at V and 1 base at J, with 8 bases between. There are 14 residues in the CDR3. CDR3 residues: CASSLSPGNTEAFF. Here the CDR3 DNA reads TGCGCCAGCAGCTTGTCCCCCGGGAACACTGAAGCTTTCTTT.

This clone appeared once. The chain joins TRBV6-5 to TRBJ2-7; the match to TRBD1 covers 8 bases. The CDR3 has 15 amino acids. Germline V gene data show CDR1 as MNHEY and CDR2 as SVGAGI. V was pared by 2 bases and J by 6 bases, with 9 bases of the junction left unmatched. CDR3 DNA: TGTGCCAGCAGTTACCAGACAGGGGTCTCGAGCGAGCAGTACTTC. Translated: CASSYQTGVSSEQYF.